This TCR beta chain was found in a study of blood T cell repertoires in COVID-19. As processed by the authors: Reference gene primer amplification in the assay estimated nucleated cell counts. Assay: immunoSEQ multiplex PCR; the TCRdb copy retains only in-frame clones and omits some. Clone size and the V and J calls come from that table; the DNA yielded D and trimming. The data hold some 130,000 clones, with approximately 84% observed a single time. The sample taken for sequencing was peripheral blood. This TCR was recovered from a human donor in a cohort sampled during active COVID-19.

For the CDR3, the DNA is TGTGCCAGCAGCTCCAACTCTGGGGCCAACGTCCTGACTTTC. Protein sequence: CASSSNSGANVLTF. The J gene is TRBJ2-6, the V gene TRBV7-9, with D unresolved. V gave up 4 bases and J gave up 0 bases, with 4 bases separating them. CDR1 SEHNR and CDR2 FQNEAQ come from the germline V gene (reference sequence). CDR3 length: 14 amino acids.